The rows below give T cell receptor beta chains drawn from one sample of a study of STAT5B mutations in CD4+ large granular lymphocyte leukemia. Clones were sequenced by immunoSEQ multiplex PCR, and TCRdb holds only the in-frame ones, with some missing. The data hold about 31,000 clones, with approximately 74% observed a single time. The specimen sequenced was CD4+ T cells from blood buffy coats. These receptor sequences come from a human donor in good health. Both conserved end residues are part of each CDR3. The D gene is left open where the match is weak. Not every row has a clone size; where given, it reads once, few, many or a size class.

size,J,V,D,length,DNA,CDR3
few,TRBJ1-1,TRBV5-6,.,13,TGTGCCAGCAGCTACAGCTCGGTGACTGAAGCTTTCTTT,CASSYSSVTEAFF
.,TRBJ2-7,TRBV5-6,TRBD1,13,TGTGCCAGCAGCCTGGGACAGGTGAACGAGCAGTACTTC,CASSLGQVNEQYF
.,TRBJ2-3,TRBV5-1,TRBD2,21,TGCGCCAGCAGCTTATGGACTAGCGGGGGGCGCCTTAACCAATTCACAGATACGCAGTATTTT,CASSLWTSGGRLNQFTDTQYF
.,TRBJ2-3,TRBV13,.,17,TGTGCCAGCAGCTTAGCCTTCGGGGAGTTGGGCACAGATACGCAGTATTTT,CASSLAFGELGTDTQYF
once,TRBJ2-1,TRBV7-2,TRBD2,15,TGTGCCAGCAGCACCGGGGGGACTAGCTACAATGAGCAGTTCTTC,CASSTGGTSYNEQFF
few,TRBJ1-1,TRBV30,.,12,TGTGCCTGGAGTCTGGGGTACACTGAAGCTTTCTTT,CAWSLGYTEAFF
.,TRBJ1-2,TRBV7-2,.,16,TGTGCCAGCAGCTTAGCTCCGGGACTTGCAAAGGCTGGCTACACCTTC,CASSLAPGLAKAGYTF
.,TRBJ1-6,TRBV6-5,TRBD1,14,TGTGCCAGCAGACAGGGGGCACATAATTCACCCCTCCACTTT,CASRQGAHNSPLHF
.,TRBJ2-3,TRBV6-5,TRBD1,15,TGTGCCAGCAGCCCGGACAGGGTAACCTTGGGTACGCAGTATTTT,CASSPDRVTLGTQYF
few,TRBJ1-3,TRBV19,.,14,TGTGCCAGCTGTGATGTAGCTTCTGGAAACACCATATATTTT,CASCDVASGNTIYF
few,TRBJ1-1,TRBV18,.,16,TGTGCCAGCTCACCTGGGCAGGGCCTGGGTGTGCCTGAAGCTTTCTTT,CASSPGQGLGVPEAFF
.,TRBJ2-3,TRBV21-1,.,17,TGTGCCAGCAGCAAGAAGTCAATCGGTCTGGTTATAGATACGCAGTATTTT,CASSKKSIGLVIDTQYF
.,TRBJ1-3,TRBV7-8,TRBD1,14,TGTGCCAGCAGCCGGACAGGGCAGGGAAACACCATATATTTT,CASSRTGQGNTIYF
few,TRBJ2-7,TRBV19,TRBD2,16,TGTGCCAGTAGTAAAAGGGGCGGGAGGCCCTCCTACGAGCAGTACTTC,CASSKRGGRPSYEQYF
.,TRBJ2-2,TRBV6-1,TRBD2,15,TGTGCCACCACTCTACTAGCGGTGAACACCGGGGAGCTGTTTTTT,CATTLLAVNTGELFF
few,TRBJ1-5,TRBV19,.,16,TGTGCCAGTAGCCCTAGGGGTACCTATAGCAATCAGCCCCAGCATTTT,CASSPRGTYSNQPQHF
few,TRBJ1-1,TRBV5-1,.,14,TGCGCCAGCAGCTTATCAGGGAGTAACACTGAAGCTTTCTTT,CASSLSGSNTEAFF
.,TRBJ2-5,TRBV20-1,TRBD2,11,TGCAGTGCTAGAGGGGCCGGACTAGAGTACTTC,CSARGAGLEYF
few,TRBJ2-1,TRBV9,TRBD2,16,TGTGCCAGCGCTCCCACGGGTAGCGGGAGTACTGACGAGCAGTTCTTC,CASAPTGSGSTDEQFF
.,TRBJ1-3,TRBV2,.,15,TGTGCCAGCAGTGACATATTAGCCTCTGGAAACACCATATATTTT,CASSDILASGNTIYF
.,TRBJ1-2,TRBV28,TRBD1,17,TGTGCCAGCGGTGGGGGGACAGGGGGACTTTCAGGAGGTGGCTACACCTTC,CASGGGTGGLSGGGYTF
.,TRBJ2-3,TRBV5-1,.,16,TGCGCCAGCAGCTTGGGGCGGGGCGGCGTATTTGATACGCAGTATTTT,CASSLGRGGVFDTQYF
.,TRBJ1-1,TRBV10-3,TRBD1,12,TGTGCCATACAGGGGGAGGTTACTGAAGCTTTCTTT,CAIQGEVTEAFF
few,TRBJ2-3,TRBV29-1,.,13,TGCAGCGTAGATAAAGGGGGGACCGATACGCAGTATTTT,CSVDKGGTDTQYF
.,TRBJ2-2,TRBV5-4,TRBD1,16,TGTGCCAGCAGTTGGAGGACAGGAGCGAACACCGGGGAGCTGTTTTTT,CASSWRTGANTGELFF
.,TRBJ1-3,TRBV5-1,.,15,TGCGCCAGCAGCTCGAACCCCAATGCGGGAAACACCATATATTTT,CASSSNPNAGNTIYF
.,TRBJ1-5,TRBV28,.,14,TGTGCCAGCAGTAAAGCAGGGAACAATCAGCCCCAGCATTTT,CASSKAGNNQPQHF
.,TRBJ1-1,TRBV5-1,.,15,TGCGCCAGCAGCTTGGATCTCGGGGTTGTCACTGAAGCTTTCTTT,CASSLDLGVVTEAFF
.,TRBJ1-4,TRBV7-2,.,14,TGTGCCAGCAGCTTTCAGGGTGGGGATGAAAAACTGTTTTTT,CASSFQGGDEKLFF
.,TRBJ1-1,TRBV2,TRBD1,16,TGTGCCAGCAGTGTGGGGACAGGGCCCATTGGAGATGAAGCTTTCTTT,CASSVGTGPIGDEAFF
.,TRBJ1-6,TRBV6-5,.,15,TGTGCCAGCAGTCCGCAGGCTCAAACTCGTTCACCCCTCCACTTT,CASSPQAQTRSPLHF
.,TRBJ2-3,TRBV7-3,TRBD2,16,TGTGCCAGCAGCTTAATGGCGGGAGGAACCACAGATACGCAGTATTTT,CASSLMAGGTTDTQYF
few,TRBJ1-1,TRBV11-3,TRBD1,16,TGTGCCAGCAGCTTGGGGGAGGGGACAGGGCACACTGAAGCTTTCTTT,CASSLGEGTGHTEAFF
.,TRBJ2-3,TRBV18,.,16,TGTGCCAGCTCACCAGCCGAGACGTATAGCACAGATACGCAGTATTTT,CASSPAETYSTDTQYF
.,TRBJ2-6,TRBV5-4,.,17,TGTGCCAGCAGCTTGAAGCGGCCCAGCTCTGGGGCCAACGTCCTGACTTTC,CASSLKRPSSGANVLTF
.,TRBJ1-6,TRBV2,TRBD1,15,TGTGCCAGCATCGACAGGGTAGTTAGCAATTCACCCCTCCACTTT,CASIDRVVSNSPLHF
.,TRBJ2-3,TRBV7-8,.,13,TGTGCCAGCAGCTTAGAGTCAGTCGATACGCAGTATTTT,CASSLESVDTQYF
.,TRBJ2-1,TRBV19,.,15,TGTGCCAGTAGTACCCGGGACGGAATAAACAATGAGCAGTTCTTC,CASSTRDGINNEQFF
.,TRBJ2-3,TRBV18,TRBD2,17,TGTGCCAGCTCACCACCCCGGCTAGCGGGGGCCACAGATACGCAGTATTTT,CASSPPRLAGATDTQYF
few,TRBJ1-6,TRBV11-2,TRBD1,15,TGTGCCAGCAGCTCCGGGACAGGGAGAAATTCACCCCTCCACTTT,CASSSGTGRNSPLHF
.,TRBJ1-1,TRBV4-2,.,13,TGTGCCAGCAGTACAACAGAGGACACTGAAGCTTTCTTT,CASSTTEDTEAFF
.,TRBJ2-6,TRBV5-3,TRBD2,17,TGTGCCAGAAGCTTGGGGGAGGGTCCCTCTGGGGCCAACGTCCTGACTTTC,CARSLGEGPSGANVLTF
.,TRBJ1-1,TRBV5-1,.,14,TGCGCCAGCAGCCCAAAGAGCTCTTACACTGAAGCTTTCTTT,CASSPKSSYTEAFF
few,TRBJ1-5,TRBV19,TRBD1,14,TGTGCCAGTAGAGGGGGACAGGACAATCAGCCCCAGCATTTT,CASRGGQDNQPQHF
.,TRBJ2-7,TRBV19,.,14,TGTGCCAGTAGTGCCCCGGGACGGACCTACGAGCAGTACTTC,CASSAPGRTYEQYF
once,TRBJ2-2,TRBV4-1,.,15,TGCGCCAGCAGCCAAGATGGGTTGGGGGCCGGGGAGCTGTTTTTT,CASSQDGLGAGELFF
.,TRBJ1-1,TRBV7-2,.,17,TGTGCCAGCAGCTTACGTTGGAGGGGCCTATCCCACCTTGAAGCTTTCTTT,CASSLRWRGLSHLEAFF
.,TRBJ2-5,TRBV28,.,15,TGTGCCAGCAGTTTATTACTAGGGGGCCAAGAGACCCAGTACTTC,CASSLLLGGQETQYF
.,TRBJ2-6,TRBV5-4,TRBD1,19,TGTGCCAGCAGCTTGGGGGGCAGACAGGGGCCCTCTGGGGCCAACGTCCTGACTTTC,CASSLGGRQGPSGANVLTF
once,TRBJ1-2,TRBV5-4,TRBD1,15,TGTGCCAGCATGAACAAGGGACAGTGGACGGTCGGCTACACCTTC,CASMNKGQWTVGYTF
.,TRBJ1-1,TRBV6-5,.,13,TGTGCCAGCAGGCCCGGTCTAGGGGGTGAAGCTTTCTTT,CASRPGLGGEAFF
few,TRBJ1-1,TRBV11-2,.,11,TGTGCCAGCAGCTTAGACCGTACCGCTTTCTTT,CASSLDRTAFF
.,TRBJ1-5,TRBV7-9,.,17,TGTGCCAGCAGCTTAGGGGCAGGGGCCGGCCCCAATCAGCCCCAGCATTTT,CASSLGAGAGPNQPQHF